The clone carrying this T cell receptor beta chain came up a few times. Its cognate antigen is unknown. The data belong to a study of beta chain features in type 1 diabetes. Study-wide background: Investigators examined roughly 99,000,000 sorted cells across all samples. Study-wide points: In every one of the four CD4+ subsets, TCRB CDR3s were moderately but significantly shorter in Type 1 diabetes patients.

What was sequenced were expressed TCRB transcripts, since all of the isolated RNA had been reverse transcribed. TCRdb's table, derived via immunoSEQ multiplex PCR, lists solely in-frame clones and lacks some. The repertoire consists of 130,000 to 150,000 clones, with more than 9% occurring once and the leading ten covering 1.3%. Germline V gene sequence: CDR1 LNHNV, CDR2 YYDKDF (reference sequence). The CDR3 is 14 residues long. Trimming removed 4 bases from V and 4 bases from J, with 10 bases in between. The material sequenced was naive CD4+ T cells from blood. The genes are TRBV15 and TRBJ2-2, with a possible D match to TRBD2 (5 bases). The sequence derives from a man younger than 35 in good health. The CDR3, as DNA: TGTGCCACCAGCATCGCAGGAGGCACCGGGGAGCTGTTTTTT. Translation: CATSIAGGTGELFF.